What follows are 28 T cell receptor beta chains derived from one specimen sequenced in a study of T cells in Graves' hyperthyroidism and ophthalmopathy. Authors of the study amplified TCR beta CDR3 regions from RNA transcripts. Researchers ran a first-round RT-PCR on the TCR CDR3 using the HTBI primer set. TCRdb redid the calling of the multiplex PCR reads with MiXCR, one entry per CDR3 protein. The sample yields roughly 640,000 distinct CDR3 sequences, around 15% seen once. The specimen sequenced was blood. The receptor source for this set is a woman aged 40-49 years with Graves' ophthalmopathy.

The chain is built from TRBV20-1 and TRBJ2-1; 11 nucleotides agree with TRBD1. The CDR3 loop spans 15 amino acids. Germline V gene sequence: CDR1 DFQATT, CDR2 SNEGSKA (reference sequence). The ends lost 3 bases at V and 6 bases at J; junction bases unmatched: 7. The CDR3 DNA follows: TGCAGTGCTAGGGACAGGGGGCGAGGTAGCAATGAGCAGTTCTTC. This gives the protein CSARDRGRGSNEQFF.

Only a few counts were recorded for this clonotype. The CDR3 bases are TGTGCCAGCAGCCCTCCCTCGACAACCCGAGATACGCAGTATTTT. It is translated as CASSPPSTTRDTQYF. The chain recombines TRBV7-2 with TRBJ2-3; unclear D gene. Trimming took off 5 bases at V and 5 bases at J, with 17 bases between the two ends. This CDR3 spans 15 amino acids. Germline V lookup: CDR1 SGHTA, CDR2 FQGNSA. Full variable domain (rest looked up from reference TRBV7-2 and TRBJ2-3): GAGVSQSPSNKVTEKGKDVELRCDPISGHTALYWYRQSLGQGLEFLIYFQGNSAPDKSGLPSDRFSAERTGGSVSTLTIQRTQQEDSAVYLCASSPPSTTRDTQYFGPGTRLTVL.

In this sample, this clonotype turned up many times. This sequence joins TRBV10-3 and TRBJ2-3; the D call may be TRBD1 or TRBD2 (7 bases each). This CDR3 is 14 amino acids long. The germline V gene has CDR1 ENHRY and CDR2 SYGVKD. The V and J ends lost 11 bases and 4 bases respectively, with 19 bases between them. The CDR3 region has the DNA TGTGCCTCGCGGGGGACAGCTGGGGCAGATACGCAGTATTTT. It encodes CASRGTAGADTQYF.

Ten or more counts support this clonotype. V and J are TRBV28 and TRBJ2-7; D unresolved. The V and J ends lost 5 bases and 4 bases respectively, with 15 bases between them. Germline lookup yields CDR1 MDHEN and CDR2 SYDVKM. This CDR3 has 14 amino acids. Here the CDR3 DNA reads TGTGCCAGCAGTCCCCCGGTTCTGGGATACGAGCAGTACTTC. Translating it yields CASSPPVLGYEQYF.

This rearrangement joins TRBV7-2 to TRBJ2-5; D possibly uses TRBD1 or TRBD2 (5 bases each). V was pared by 5 bases and J by 5 bases, with 15 bases between. This CDR3 is built from 14 residues. CDR1 and CDR2 (germline): SGHTA, FQGNSA. CDR3 DNA: TGTGCCAGCAGCCACGGGACGACCTTCGAGACCCAGTACTTC. Protein product: CASSHGTTFETQYF.

This clonotype has just a few counts. This chain connects TRBV5-1 to TRBJ2-7; D is ambiguous. From germline, CDR1 is SGHRS and CDR2 YFSETQ. The V and J ends lost 2 bases and 3 bases respectively, with 15 bases between them. The CDR3 length is 15 residues. The CDR3 bases are TGCGCCAGCAGCTTCGACCTAGGGTCGGTCTACGAGCAGTACTTC. This encodes CASSFDLGSVYEQYF.

This clonotype was picked up many times. The CDR3 nucleotides are TGTGCCAGCAGCTCCCAGGGGTATAATTCACCCCTCCACTTT. This gives the protein CASSSQGYNSPLHF. The V and J genes are TRBV11-2 and TRBJ1-6, with a weak D call TRBD1 (6 bases). Trimming shortened V by 4 bases and J by 4 bases, and 8 bases separated the two germline ends. The CDR3 is made up of 14 amino acids. Germline loops: CDR1 SGHAT, CDR2 FQNNGV.

The CDR3 is CSVDSAGGTEQYF. CDR3 sequence (DNA): TGCAGCGTCGACAGCGCCGGGGGAACCGAGCAGTACTTC. The chain combines TRBV29-1 with TRBJ2-7; tentative D call: TRBD2 (6 bases). The CDR3 contains 13 residues. Trimming took 6 bases from V and 6 from J, leaving 18 bases between them. CDR1 SQVTM and CDR2 ANQGSEA come from the germline V gene.

This clonotype showed up many times. The chain carries TRBV28 and TRBJ1-5; no clear D. This CDR3 has 12 amino acids. The germline CDR1 and CDR2 sequences are MDHEN and SYDVKM. V lost 6 bases and J lost 3, with 6 bases in between. The CDR3 loop is CASSQNNQPQHF. As DNA, the CDR3 is TGTGCCAGCAGCCAAAACAATCAGCCCCAGCATTTT.

This clonotype was recorded many times. V gene TRBV18 combines with J gene TRBJ2-1; the match to TRBD1 covers 7 bases. The CDR3 runs 14 residues. CDR1 is KGHSH and CDR2 is LQKENI in the germline V gene. Trimming at V came to 3 bases and at J to 8 bases, leaving 7 bases not matched to a gene. CDR3 amino acids: CASSPQQGSDEQFF. The CDR3 region has the DNA TGTGCCAGCTCACCGCAACAGGGGTCGGATGAGCAGTTCTTC.

The chain recombines TRBV25-1 with TRBJ2-5; either TRBD1 or TRBD2 may supply D (5 bases each). The germline V gene has CDR1 MGHDK and CDR2 SYGVNS. The length of the CDR3 is 14 residues. The V and J ends lost 4 bases and 1 base respectively, with 10 bases between them. The CDR3: CASSGGFPQETQYF. CDR3 nucleotides: TGTGCCAGCAGTGGGGGGTTTCCCCAAGAGACCCAGTACTTC.

The rearrangement links TRBV10-3 to TRBJ2-3; D is perhaps TRBD1 or TRBD2 (5 bases each). CDR1 ENHRY and CDR2 SYGVKD come from the germline V gene. The CDR3 contains 15 residues. V lost 6 bases and J lost 0, with 13 bases in between. CDR3 sequence reads: CAISPRDGSTDTQYF. CDR3 DNA sequence: TGTGCCATCAGCCCTAGGGACGGGAGCACAGATACGCAGTATTTT.

This clonotype has at least ten counts. The chain employs TRBV6-5 and TRBJ2-3; tentatively, D is TRBD2 (6 bases). Germline loops: CDR1 MNHEY, CDR2 SVGAGI. The CDR3 length is 15 residues. Trimming took 2 bases from V and 4 from J, leaving 13 bases between them. CDR3 in amino acids: CASSYRPTGADTQYF. The CDR3 region has the DNA TGTGCCAGCAGTTACAGACCTACGGGGGCAGATACGCAGTATTTT.

This clonotype occurred a few times. CDR3 coding DNA: TGCAGCGTGGCCGCGACGGTGAATCAGCCCCAGCATTTT. It is translated as CSVAATVNQPQHF. V usage is TRBV29-1 and J usage is TRBJ1-5; no firm D call. Germline V gene lookup returns CDR1 SQVTM and CDR2 ANQGSEA. The CDR3 consists of 13 residues. The V end lost 6 bases, the J end lost 4 bases, and 13 bases lay between the germline ends. Drawing the rest from reference TRBV29-1 and TRBJ1-5, the complete variable domain is SAVISQKPSRDICQRGTSLTIQCQVDSQVTMMFWYRQQPGQSLTLIATANQGSEATYESGFVIDKFPISRPNLTFSTLTVSNMSPEDSSIYLCSVAATVNQPQHFGDGTRLSIL.

Many counts were recorded for this clonotype. The rearrangement uses TRBV11-2 and TRBJ2-2, with 8 nucleotides matching TRBD2. V trimming: 2 bases; J trimming: 2 bases; junction bases outside the gene matches: 7. The V gene's germline CDR1 is SGHAT and CDR2 FQNNGV. The CDR3 runs to 17 residues. CDR3 DNA: TGTGCCAGCAGCTTATCGGTAATAGCGGGAAACACCGGGGAGCTGTTTTTT. This gives the protein CASSLSVIAGNTGELFF. The full variable domain, completed using reference TRBV11-2 and TRBJ2-2, is EAGVAQSPRYKIIEKRQSVAFWCNPISGHATLYWYQQILGQGPKLLIQFQNNGVVDDSQLPKDRFSAERLKGVDSTLKIQPAKLEDSAVYLCASSLSVIAGNTGELFFGEGSRLTVL.

This chain joins TRBV2 and TRBJ2-7; weak D call: TRBD2 (5 bases). The germline V and J ends were trimmed by 0 bases and 2 bases, with 17 bases remaining between them. The CDR3 runs 17 residues. The germline CDR1 and CDR2 sequences are SNHLY and FYNNEI. This chain's CDR3 is CASSEALPGSGAYEQYF. Written as DNA, the CDR3 is TGTGCCAGCAGTGAAGCGCTTCCGGGGAGTGGGGCCTACGAGCAGTACTTC.

The chain carries TRBV7-9 and TRBJ2-1; 8 bases line up with TRBD2. J gave up 7 bases and V 4 bases, and 18 bases lay outside the gene matches. Germline CDR1 reads SEHNR; CDR2 reads FQNEAQ (reference sequence). The CDR3 loop spans 18 amino acids. CDR3 sequence (DNA): TGTGCCAGCAGCTCGTACGGGGCTAGCGGGCCTACTTGGAATGAGCAGTTCTTC. This sequence encodes CASSSYGASGPTWNEQFF.

The CDR3 is CASSLGTSGIYNEQFF. CDR3 DNA sequence: TGCGCCAGCAGCTTGGGGACTAGCGGGATTTACAATGAGCAGTTCTTC. The J gene is TRBJ2-1, the V gene TRBV5-1, with 12 bases aligning to TRBD2. J was trimmed by 4 bases and V by 0 bases; bases with no gene match: 2. The CDR3 consists of 16 residues. CDR1 is SGHRS and CDR2 is YFSETQ in the germline V gene.

This clonotype was picked up many times. The rearrangement links TRBV7-9 to TRBJ2-7, with no clear D. V gave up 3 bases and J gave up 2 bases, with 8 bases separating them. The length of the CDR3 is 13 residues. CDR1 is SEHNR and CDR2 is FQNEAQ in the germline V gene (reference sequence). CDR3 nucleotide sequence: TGTGCCAGCAGCTTTTCAGGTGCCTACGAGCAGTACTTC. Translating it yields CASSFSGAYEQYF.

There are many counts of this clonotype. The rearrangement links TRBV11-2 to TRBJ2-2; TRBD2 might be the D (5 bases). CDR3 length: 15 amino acids. V was trimmed by 5 bases and J by 1 base, leaving 11 bases between them. Germline V lookup: CDR1 SGHAT, CDR2 FQNNGV. The CDR3 coding sequence is TGTGCCAGCAGCCGGCCCAGCGGGAACACCGGGGAGCTGTTTTTT. Its translation is CASSRPSGNTGELFF.

This chain uses TRBV15 with TRBJ2-1; a weak D match, TRBD1 (5 bases). The CDR3 has 17 amino acids. V lost 0 bases to trimming and J lost 4 bases, with 16 bases between them. Per germline, CDR1 LNHNV and CDR2 YYDKDF (reference sequence). The DNA of the CDR3 is TGTGCCACCAGCAGAGATAAGGGGTCATCTATGTACAATGAGCAGTTCTTC. Its translation: CATSRDKGSSMYNEQFF.

This clonotype was found a few times. This rearrangement joins TRBV20-1 to TRBJ1-2; TRBD1 agrees at 8 bases. The CDR3 spans 14 residues. The V gene's germline CDR1 is DFQATT and CDR2 SNEGSKA (reference sequence). In DNA, the CDR3 is TGCAGCGCCCCCCCCCAGGGGGCCCCCTATGGCTACACCTTC. Translating gives CSAPPQGAPYGYTF.

This clonotype was recorded many times. The chain is built from TRBV7-2 and TRBJ2-5; D is unclear. The V end lost 4 bases, the J end lost 5 bases, and 11 bases lay between the germline ends. Germline lookup yields CDR1 SGHTA and CDR2 FQGNSA. The CDR3 runs to 13 residues. The CDR3 DNA is TGTGCCAGCAGCTCGGTGGGGTTGGAGACCCAGTACTTC. It specifies CASSSVGLETQYF.

This clonotype showed up just a few times. A single base separates this from a much larger clone, so it may be a read error. This chain uses TRBV3-1 with TRBJ2-7, with 7 bases that match TRBD2. The CDR3 spans 17 residues. V lost 4 bases to trimming and J lost 6 bases; unmatched junction nucleotides: 18. The V gene's germline CDR1 is LGHDT and CDR2 YNNKEL (reference sequence). The CDR3 is CASSRERAAGVHPEQYF. The CDR3 DNA follows: TGTGCCAGCAGCCGAGAGAGGGCGGCGGGAGTTCATCCCGAGCAGTACTTC.

This clonotype was counted ten times or more. The chain recombines TRBV7-6 with TRBJ2-7; D might be TRBD2 (6 bases). The V gene lost 5 bases and the J gene lost 3 bases, with 11 bases spanning the gap. Germline V lookup: CDR1 SGHVS, CDR2 FNYEAQ. The CDR3 covers 13 residues. DNA of the CDR3: TGTGCCAGCAGCCGTAGGGGAGGCTACGAGCAGTACTTC. Translating it yields CASSRRGGYEQYF.

This clonotype was seen repeatedly, ten times or more. The V gene is TRBV12-3 or TRBV12-4, the J gene TRBJ1-5; D possibly corresponds to TRBD1 (5 bases). The CDR3 is 16 residues long. Between the trimmed V and J ends, which lost 2 bases and 1 base, there was a span of 12 bases. The DNA of the CDR3 is TGTGCCAGCAGTTTAATGCAGGGAGAGAGCAATCAGCCCCAGCATTTT. It is translated as CASSLMQGESNQPQHF.

This clonotype was counted at least ten times. The chain joins TRBV2 to TRBJ1-2; no clear D. In germline, CDR1 is SNHLY, CDR2 FYNNEI. This CDR3 region has 13 residues. Trimming pared 1 base from V and 4 bases from J, leaving 7 bases between. The CDR3 DNA is TGTGCCAGCAGTGAAGGTTCCCTCTATGGCTACACCTTC. Translated, it gives CASSEGSLYGYTF.

This clonotype turned up a few times. The chain joins TRBV20-1 to TRBJ2-5, with 11 bases matching TRBD2. The V segment lost 3 bases and the J segment 13 bases; nucleotides outside the gene matches: 10. From germline, CDR1 is DFQATT and CDR2 SNEGSKA (reference sequence). The CDR3 runs 13 residues. CDR3 in DNA: TGCAGTGCTAGGGATGTGACTAGCGGGATTTGGTACTTC. This encodes CSARDVTSGIWYF.